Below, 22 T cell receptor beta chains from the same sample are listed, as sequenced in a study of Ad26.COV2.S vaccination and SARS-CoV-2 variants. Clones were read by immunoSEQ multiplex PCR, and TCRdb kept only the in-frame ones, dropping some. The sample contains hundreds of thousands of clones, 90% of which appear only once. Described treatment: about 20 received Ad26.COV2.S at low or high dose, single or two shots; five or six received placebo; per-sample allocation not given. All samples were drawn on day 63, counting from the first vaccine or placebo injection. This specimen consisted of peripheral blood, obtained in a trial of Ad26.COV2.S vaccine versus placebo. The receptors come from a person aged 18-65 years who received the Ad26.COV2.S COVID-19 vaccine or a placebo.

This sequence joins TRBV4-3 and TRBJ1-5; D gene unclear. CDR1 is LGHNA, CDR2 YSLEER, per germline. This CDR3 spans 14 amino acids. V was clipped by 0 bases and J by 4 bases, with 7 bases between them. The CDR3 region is CASSQEVRNQPQHF. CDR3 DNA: TGCGCCAGCAGCCAAGAGGTCAGAAATCAGCCCCAGCATTTT.

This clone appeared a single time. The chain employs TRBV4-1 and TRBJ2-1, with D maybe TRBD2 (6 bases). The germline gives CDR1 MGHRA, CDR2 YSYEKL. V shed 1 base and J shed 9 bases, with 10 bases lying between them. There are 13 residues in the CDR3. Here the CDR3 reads CASSQVGLIEQFF. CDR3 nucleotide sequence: TGCGCCAGCAGCCAAGTAGGACTAATTGAGCAGTTCTTC.

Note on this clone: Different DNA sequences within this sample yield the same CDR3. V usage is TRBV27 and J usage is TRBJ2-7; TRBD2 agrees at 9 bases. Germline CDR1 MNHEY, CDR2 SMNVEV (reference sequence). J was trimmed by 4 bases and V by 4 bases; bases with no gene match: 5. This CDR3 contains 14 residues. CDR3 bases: TGTGCCAGCAGTTATAGCGGGAGCTCGTACGAGCAGTACTTC. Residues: CASSYSGSSYEQYF.

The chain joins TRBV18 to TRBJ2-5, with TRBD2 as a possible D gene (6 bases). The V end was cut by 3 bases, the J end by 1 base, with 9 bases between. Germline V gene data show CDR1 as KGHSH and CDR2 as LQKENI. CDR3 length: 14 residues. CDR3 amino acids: CASSPWEVQETQYF. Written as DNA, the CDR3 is TGTGCCAGCTCACCCTGGGAGGTCCAAGAGACCCAGTACTTC. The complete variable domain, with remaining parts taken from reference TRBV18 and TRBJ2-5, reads NAGVMQNPRHLVRRRGQEARLRCSPMKGHSHVYWYRQLPEEGLKFMVYLQKENIIDESGMPKERFSAEFPKEGPSILRIQQVVRGDSAAYFCASSPWEVQETQYFGPGTRLLVL.

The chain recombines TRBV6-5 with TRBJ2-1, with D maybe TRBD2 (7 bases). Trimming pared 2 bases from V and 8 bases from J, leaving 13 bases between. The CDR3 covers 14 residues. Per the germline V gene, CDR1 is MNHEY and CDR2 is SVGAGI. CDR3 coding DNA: TGTGCCAGCAGTTACAAGGGGGGGTCGGATGAGCAGTTCTTC. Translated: CASSYKGGSDEQFF.

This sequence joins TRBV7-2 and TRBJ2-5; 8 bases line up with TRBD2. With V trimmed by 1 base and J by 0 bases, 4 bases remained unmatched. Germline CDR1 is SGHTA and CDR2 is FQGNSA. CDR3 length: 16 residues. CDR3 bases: TGTGCCAGCAGCTTAGACGCTAGCGGGTACCAAGAGACCCAGTACTTC. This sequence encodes CASSLDASGYQETQYF.

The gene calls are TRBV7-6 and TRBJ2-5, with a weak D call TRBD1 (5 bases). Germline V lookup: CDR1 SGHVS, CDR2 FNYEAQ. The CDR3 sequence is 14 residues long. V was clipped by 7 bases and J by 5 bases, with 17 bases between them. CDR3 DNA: TGTGCCAGCACTGTTCAGGGTGTTAGGGAGACCCAGTACTTC. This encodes CASTVQGVRETQYF. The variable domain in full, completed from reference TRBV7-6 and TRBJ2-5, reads GAGVSQSPRYKVTKRGQDVALRCDPISGHVSLYWYRQALGQGPEFLTYFNYEAQQDKSGLPNDRFSAERPEGSISTLTIQRTEQRDSAMYRCASTVQGVRETQYFGPGTRLLVL.

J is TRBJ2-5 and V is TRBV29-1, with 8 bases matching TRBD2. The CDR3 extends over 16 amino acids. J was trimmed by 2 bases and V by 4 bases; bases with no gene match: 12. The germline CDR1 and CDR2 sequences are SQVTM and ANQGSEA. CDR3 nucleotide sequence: TGCAGCGTTGTTCGCCCCGGGACTAGAGGGCAAGAGACCCAGTACTTC. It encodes CSVVRPGTRGQETQYF.

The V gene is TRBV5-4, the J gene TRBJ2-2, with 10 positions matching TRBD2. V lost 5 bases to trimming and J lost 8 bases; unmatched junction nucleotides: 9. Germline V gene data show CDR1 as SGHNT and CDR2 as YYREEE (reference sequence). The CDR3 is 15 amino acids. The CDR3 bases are TGTGCCAGCAGAAAAGGGACTAGCGTTTCTGGGGAGCTGTTTTTT. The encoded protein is CASRKGTSVSGELFF.

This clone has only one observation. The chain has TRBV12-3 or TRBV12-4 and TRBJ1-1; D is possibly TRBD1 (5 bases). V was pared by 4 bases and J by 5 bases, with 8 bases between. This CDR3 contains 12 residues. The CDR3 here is CASSSEGTEAFF. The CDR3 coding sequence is TGTGCCAGCAGTTCGGAGGGGACTGAAGCTTTCTTT.

The CDR3 here is CASSLVGADSEAFF. The CDR3 nucleotides are TGTGCCAGCAGCCTTGTGGGGGCCGACAGTGAAGCTTTCTTT. The chain carries TRBV3-1 (or the pseudogene TRBV3-2) and TRBJ1-1; D might be TRBD1 (6 bases). The V and J ends lost 4 bases and 7 bases respectively, with 16 bases between them. Per germline, CDR1 LGHDT and CDR2 YNNKEL (reference sequence). There are 14 residues in the CDR3.

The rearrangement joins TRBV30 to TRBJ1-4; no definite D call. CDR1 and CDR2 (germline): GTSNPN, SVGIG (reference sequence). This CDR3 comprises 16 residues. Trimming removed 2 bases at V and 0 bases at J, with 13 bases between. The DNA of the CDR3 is TGTGCCTGGAGTTCTGCCGTTACTGCAACTAATGAAAAACTGTTTTTT. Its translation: CAWSSAVTATNEKLFF.

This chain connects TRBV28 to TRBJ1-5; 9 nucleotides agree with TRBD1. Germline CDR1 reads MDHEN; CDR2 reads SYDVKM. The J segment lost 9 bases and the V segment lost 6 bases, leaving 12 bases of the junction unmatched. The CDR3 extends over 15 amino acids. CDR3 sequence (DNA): TGTGCCAGCAGCCTCGAGGACAGGGGTTATCGGCCCCAGCATTTT. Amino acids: CASSLEDRGYRPQHF.

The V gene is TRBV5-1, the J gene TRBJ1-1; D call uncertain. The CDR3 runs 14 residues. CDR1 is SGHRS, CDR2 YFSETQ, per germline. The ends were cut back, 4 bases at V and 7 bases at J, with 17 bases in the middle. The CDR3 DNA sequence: TGCGCCAGCAGCACACCCACACCCGGCAGTGAAGCTTTCTTT. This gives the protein CASSTPTPGSEAFF.

The CDR3 here is CASSLGLAGTLQETQYF. The CDR3 DNA reads as TGTGCCAGCAGCTTAGGACTAGCGGGAACTCTCCAAGAGACCCAGTACTTC. The chain links TRBV11-2 to TRBJ2-5; 11 positions match TRBD2. The germline V gene has CDR1 SGHAT and CDR2 FQNNGV. The J segment lost 1 base and the V segment lost 1 base, leaving 5 bases of the junction unmatched. The CDR3 has 17 amino acids.

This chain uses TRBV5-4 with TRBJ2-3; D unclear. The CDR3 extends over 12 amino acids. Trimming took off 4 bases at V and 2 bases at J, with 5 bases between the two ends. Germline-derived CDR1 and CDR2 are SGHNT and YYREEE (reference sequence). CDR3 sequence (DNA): TGTGCCAGCAGCCGGAACACAGATACGCAGTATTTT. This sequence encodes CASSRNTDTQYF.

Here the CDR3 reads CASETSGRIGELFF. Written as DNA, the CDR3 is TGTGCCAGCGAGACTAGCGGGAGAATCGGGGAGCTGTTTTTT. V and J are TRBV2 and TRBJ2-2, with 12 bases identical to TRBD2. This CDR3 is built from 14 residues. V lost 8 bases and J lost 7; bases outside the gene matches: 5. Germline V CDR1 and CDR2: SNHLY, FYNNEI.

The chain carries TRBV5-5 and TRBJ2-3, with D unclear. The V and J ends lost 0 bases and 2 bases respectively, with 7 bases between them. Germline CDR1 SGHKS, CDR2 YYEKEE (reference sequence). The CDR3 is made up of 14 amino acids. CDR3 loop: CASSLVRLTDTQYF. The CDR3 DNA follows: TGTGCCAGCAGCTTGGTTCGGCTCACAGATACGCAGTATTTT.

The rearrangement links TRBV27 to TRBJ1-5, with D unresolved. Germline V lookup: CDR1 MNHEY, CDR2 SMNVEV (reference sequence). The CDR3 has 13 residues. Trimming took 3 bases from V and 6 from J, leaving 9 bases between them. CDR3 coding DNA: TGTGCCAGCAGTTTCGGGCACGCTCAGCCCCAGCATTTT. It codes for CASSFGHAQPQHF.

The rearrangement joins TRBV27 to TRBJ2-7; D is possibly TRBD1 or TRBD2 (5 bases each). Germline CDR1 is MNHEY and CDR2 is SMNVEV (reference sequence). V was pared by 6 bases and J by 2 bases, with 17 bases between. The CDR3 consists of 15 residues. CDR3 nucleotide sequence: TGTGCCAGCAGCCCAGCCCCGGGACCGCCCTACGAGCAGTACTTC. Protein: CASSPAPGPPYEQYF.

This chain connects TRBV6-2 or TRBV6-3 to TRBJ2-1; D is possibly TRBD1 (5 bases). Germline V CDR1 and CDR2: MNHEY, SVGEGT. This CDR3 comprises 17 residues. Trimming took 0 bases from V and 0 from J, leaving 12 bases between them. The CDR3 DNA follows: TGTGCCAGCAGTTACTCGGAGTGGGGCGTCTCCTACAATGAGCAGTTCTTC. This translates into CASSYSEWGVSYNEQFF.

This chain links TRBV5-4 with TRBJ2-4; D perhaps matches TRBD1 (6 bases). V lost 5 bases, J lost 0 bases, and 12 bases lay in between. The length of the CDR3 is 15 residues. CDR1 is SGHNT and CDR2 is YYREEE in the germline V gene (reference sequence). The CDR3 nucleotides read TGTGCCAGCAGTCACAGGGAGCTAGCCAAAAACATTCAGTACTTC. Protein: CASSHRELAKNIQYF.